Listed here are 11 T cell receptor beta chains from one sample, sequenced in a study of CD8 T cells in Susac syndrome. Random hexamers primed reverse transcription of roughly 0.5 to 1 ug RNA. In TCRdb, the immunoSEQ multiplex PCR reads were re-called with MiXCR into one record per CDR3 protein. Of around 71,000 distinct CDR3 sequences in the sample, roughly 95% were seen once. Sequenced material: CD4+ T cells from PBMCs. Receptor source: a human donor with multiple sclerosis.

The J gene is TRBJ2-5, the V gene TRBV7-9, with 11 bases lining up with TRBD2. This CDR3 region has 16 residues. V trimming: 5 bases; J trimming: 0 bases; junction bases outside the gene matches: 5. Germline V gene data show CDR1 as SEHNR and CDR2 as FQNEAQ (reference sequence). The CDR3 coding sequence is TGTGCCAGCAGCCCCGGGACTAGCGGTTACCAAGAGACCCAGTACTTC. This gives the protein CASSPGTSGYQETQYF.

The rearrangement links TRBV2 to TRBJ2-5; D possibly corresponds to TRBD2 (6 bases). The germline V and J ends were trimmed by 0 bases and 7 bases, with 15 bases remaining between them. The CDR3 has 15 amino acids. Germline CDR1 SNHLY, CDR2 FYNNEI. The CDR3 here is CASSEASGGAGTQYF. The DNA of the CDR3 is TGTGCCAGCAGTGAAGCGTCTGGCGGGGCTGGGACCCAGTACTTC.

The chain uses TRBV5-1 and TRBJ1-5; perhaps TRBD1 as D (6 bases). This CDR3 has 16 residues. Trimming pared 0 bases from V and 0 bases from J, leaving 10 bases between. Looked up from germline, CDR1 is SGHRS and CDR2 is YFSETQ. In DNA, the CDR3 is TGCGCCAGCAGCTTGGAGGACAGCGATAGCAATCAGCCCCAGCATTTT. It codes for CASSLEDSDSNQPQHF.

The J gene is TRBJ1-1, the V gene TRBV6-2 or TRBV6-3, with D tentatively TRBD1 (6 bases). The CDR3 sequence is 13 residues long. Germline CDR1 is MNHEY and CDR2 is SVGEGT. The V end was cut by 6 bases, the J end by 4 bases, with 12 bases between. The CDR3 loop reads CASRVTGITEAFF. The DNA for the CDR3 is TGTGCCAGCAGGGTAACAGGGATCACTGAAGCTTTCTTT.

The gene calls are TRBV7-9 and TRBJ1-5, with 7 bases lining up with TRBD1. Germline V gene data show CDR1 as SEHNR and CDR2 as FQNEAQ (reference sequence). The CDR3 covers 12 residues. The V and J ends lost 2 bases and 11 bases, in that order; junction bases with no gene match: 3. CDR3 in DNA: TGTGCCAGCAGCTTACGAGGGGGCTCCCAGCATTTT. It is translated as CASSLRGGSQHF.

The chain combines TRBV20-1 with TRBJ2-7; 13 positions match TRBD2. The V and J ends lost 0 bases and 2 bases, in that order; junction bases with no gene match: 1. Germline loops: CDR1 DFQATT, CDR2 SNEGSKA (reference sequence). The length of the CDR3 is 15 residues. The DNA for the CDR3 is TGCAGTGCTAGAGATGGGACTAGCGGGACCTACGAGCAGTACTTC. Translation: CSARDGTSGTYEQYF.

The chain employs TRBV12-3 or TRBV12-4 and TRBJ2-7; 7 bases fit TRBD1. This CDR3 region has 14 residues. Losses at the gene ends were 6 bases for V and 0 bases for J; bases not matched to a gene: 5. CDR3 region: CASSRRQGSYEQYF. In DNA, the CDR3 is TGTGCCAGCAGCCGGCGACAGGGCTCCTACGAGCAGTACTTC.

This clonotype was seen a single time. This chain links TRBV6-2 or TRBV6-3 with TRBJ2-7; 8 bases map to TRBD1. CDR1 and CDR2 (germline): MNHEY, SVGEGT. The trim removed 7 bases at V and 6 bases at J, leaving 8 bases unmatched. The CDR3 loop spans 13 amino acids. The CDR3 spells CASIKRTGTEQYF. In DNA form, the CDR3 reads TGTGCCAGCATAAAACGGACAGGGACCGAGCAGTACTTC.

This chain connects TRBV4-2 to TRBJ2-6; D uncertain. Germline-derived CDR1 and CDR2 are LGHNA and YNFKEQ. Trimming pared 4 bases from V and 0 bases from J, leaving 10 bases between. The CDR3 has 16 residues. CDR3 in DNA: TGTGCCAGCAGCCGGATGGTTCCCTCTGGGGCCAACGTCCTGACTTTC. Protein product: CASSRMVPSGANVLTF.

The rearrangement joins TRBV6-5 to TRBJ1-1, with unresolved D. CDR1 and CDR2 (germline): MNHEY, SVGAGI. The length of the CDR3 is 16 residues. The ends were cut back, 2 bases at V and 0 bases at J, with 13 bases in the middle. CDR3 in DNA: TGTGCCAGCAGTTACGGGCCGTCTTCTATGAACACTGAAGCTTTCTTT. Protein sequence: CASSYGPSSMNTEAFF.

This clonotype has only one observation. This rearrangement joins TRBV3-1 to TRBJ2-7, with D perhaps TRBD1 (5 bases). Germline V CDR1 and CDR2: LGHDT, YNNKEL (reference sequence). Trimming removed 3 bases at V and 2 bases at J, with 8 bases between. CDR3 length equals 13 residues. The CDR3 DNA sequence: TGTGCCAGCAGCCACCAGGGAACCTACGAGCAGTACTTC. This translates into CASSHQGTYEQYF.